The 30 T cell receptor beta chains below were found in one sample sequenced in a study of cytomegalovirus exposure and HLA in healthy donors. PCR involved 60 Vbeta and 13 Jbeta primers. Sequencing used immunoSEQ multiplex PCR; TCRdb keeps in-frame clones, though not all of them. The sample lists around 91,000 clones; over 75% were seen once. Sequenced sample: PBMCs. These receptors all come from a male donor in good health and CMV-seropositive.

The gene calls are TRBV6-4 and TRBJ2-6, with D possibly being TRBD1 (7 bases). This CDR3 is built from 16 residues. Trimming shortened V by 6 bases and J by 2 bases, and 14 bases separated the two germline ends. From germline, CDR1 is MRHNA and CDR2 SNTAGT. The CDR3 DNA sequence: TGTGCCAGCAGCACCCAGGGGGGCGCTGGGGCCAACGTCCTGACTTTC. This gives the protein CASSTQGGAGANVLTF.

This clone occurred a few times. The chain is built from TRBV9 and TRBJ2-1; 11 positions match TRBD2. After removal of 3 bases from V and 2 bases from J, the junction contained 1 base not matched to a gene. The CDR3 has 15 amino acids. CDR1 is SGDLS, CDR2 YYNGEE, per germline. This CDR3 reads CASSASGGPYNEQFF. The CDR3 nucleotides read TGTGCCAGCAGCGCTAGCGGGGGGCCCTACAATGAGCAGTTCTTC.

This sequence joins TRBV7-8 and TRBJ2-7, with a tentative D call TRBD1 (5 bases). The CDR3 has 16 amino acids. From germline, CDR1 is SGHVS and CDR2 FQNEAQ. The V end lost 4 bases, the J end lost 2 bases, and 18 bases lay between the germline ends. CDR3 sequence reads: CASSSSLTVITYEQYF. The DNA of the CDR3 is TGTGCCAGCAGCTCCTCCTTGACAGTGATCACCTACGAGCAGTACTTC.

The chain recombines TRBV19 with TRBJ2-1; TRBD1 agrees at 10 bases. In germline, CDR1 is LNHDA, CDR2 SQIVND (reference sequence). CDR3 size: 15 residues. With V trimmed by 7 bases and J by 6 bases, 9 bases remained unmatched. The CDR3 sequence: CASTFSGTGANEQFF. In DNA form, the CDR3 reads TGTGCCAGTACTTTCTCCGGGACAGGGGCCAATGAGCAGTTCTTC. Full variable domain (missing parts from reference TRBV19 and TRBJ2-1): DGGITQSPKYLFRKEGQNVTLSCEQNLNHDAMYWYRQDPGQGLRLIYYSQIVNDFQKGDIAEGYSVSREKKESFPLTVTSAQKNPTAFYLCASTFSGTGANEQFFGPGTRLTVL.

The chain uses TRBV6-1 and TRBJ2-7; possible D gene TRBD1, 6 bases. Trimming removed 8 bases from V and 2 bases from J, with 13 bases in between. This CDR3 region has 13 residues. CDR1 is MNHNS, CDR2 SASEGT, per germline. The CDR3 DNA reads TGTGCCAGCGCGACAGGCCAGGCCTACGAGCAGTACTTC. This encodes CASATGQAYEQYF.

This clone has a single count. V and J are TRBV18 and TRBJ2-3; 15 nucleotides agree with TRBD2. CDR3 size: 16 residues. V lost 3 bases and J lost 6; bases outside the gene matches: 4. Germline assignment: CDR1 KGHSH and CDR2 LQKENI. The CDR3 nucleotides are TGTGCCAGCTCACCTCCGGGACTAGCGGGAGGTGATACGCAGTATTTT. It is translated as CASSPPGLAGGDTQYF.

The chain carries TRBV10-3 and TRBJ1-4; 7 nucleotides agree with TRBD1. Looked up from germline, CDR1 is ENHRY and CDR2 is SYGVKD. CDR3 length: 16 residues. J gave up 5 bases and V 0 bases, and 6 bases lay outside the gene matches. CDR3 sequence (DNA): TGTGCCATCAGTGAGTCAGGGGACAGACAGAATGAAAAACTGTTTTTT. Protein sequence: CAISESGDRQNEKLFF.

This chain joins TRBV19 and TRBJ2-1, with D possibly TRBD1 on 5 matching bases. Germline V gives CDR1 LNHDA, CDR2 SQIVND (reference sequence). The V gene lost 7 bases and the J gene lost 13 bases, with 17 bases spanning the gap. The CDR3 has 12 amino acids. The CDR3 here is CASKARQGGQFF. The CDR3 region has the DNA TGTGCCAGTAAGGCGCGGCAGGGCGGACAGTTCTTC.

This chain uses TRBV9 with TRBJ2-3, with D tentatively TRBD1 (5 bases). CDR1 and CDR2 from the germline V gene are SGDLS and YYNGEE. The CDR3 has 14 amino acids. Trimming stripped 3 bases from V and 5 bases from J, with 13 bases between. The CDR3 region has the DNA TGTGCCAGCAGCGGCCCCAGGGCCGAAGATACGCAGTATTTT. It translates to CASSGPRAEDTQYF.

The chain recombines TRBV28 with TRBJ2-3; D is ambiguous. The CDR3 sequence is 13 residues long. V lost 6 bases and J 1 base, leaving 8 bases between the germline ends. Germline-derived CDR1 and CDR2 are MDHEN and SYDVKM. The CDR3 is CASRVEGTDTQYF. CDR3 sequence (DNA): TGTGCCAGCAGGGTCGAGGGCACAGATACGCAGTATTTT.

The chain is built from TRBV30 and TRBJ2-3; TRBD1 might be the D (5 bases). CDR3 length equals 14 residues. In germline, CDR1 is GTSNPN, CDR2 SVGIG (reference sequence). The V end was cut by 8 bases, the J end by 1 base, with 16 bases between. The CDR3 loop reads CAGEEGHGTDTQYF. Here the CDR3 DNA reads TGTGCCGGGGAAGAAGGACACGGCACAGATACGCAGTATTTT.

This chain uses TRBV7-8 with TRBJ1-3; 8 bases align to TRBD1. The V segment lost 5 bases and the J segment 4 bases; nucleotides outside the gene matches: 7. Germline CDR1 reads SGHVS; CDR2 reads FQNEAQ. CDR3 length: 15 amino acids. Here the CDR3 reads CASSADRVKGNTIYF. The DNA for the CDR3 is TGTGCCAGCAGCGCGGACAGGGTGAAGGGAAACACCATATATTTT.

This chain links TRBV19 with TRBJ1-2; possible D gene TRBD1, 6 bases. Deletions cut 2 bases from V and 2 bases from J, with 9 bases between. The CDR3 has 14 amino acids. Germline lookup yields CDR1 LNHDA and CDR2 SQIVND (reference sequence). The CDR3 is CASSIYDRNYGYTF. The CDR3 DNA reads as TGTGCCAGTAGTATATACGACAGGAACTATGGCTACACCTTC.

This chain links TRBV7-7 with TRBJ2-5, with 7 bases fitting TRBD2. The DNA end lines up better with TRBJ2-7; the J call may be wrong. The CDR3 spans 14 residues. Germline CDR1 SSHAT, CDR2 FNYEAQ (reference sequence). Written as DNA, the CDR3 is TGTGCCAGCAGCGCGGGAGTGAGCTCCTACGAGCAGTACTTC. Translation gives CASSAGVSSYEQYF.

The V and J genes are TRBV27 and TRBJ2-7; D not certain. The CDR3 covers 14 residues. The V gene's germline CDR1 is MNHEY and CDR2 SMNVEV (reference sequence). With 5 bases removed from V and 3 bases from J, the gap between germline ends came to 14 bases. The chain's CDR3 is CASSLTPPGYEQYF. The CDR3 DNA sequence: TGTGCCAGCAGTCTCACCCCCCCAGGCTACGAGCAGTACTTC.

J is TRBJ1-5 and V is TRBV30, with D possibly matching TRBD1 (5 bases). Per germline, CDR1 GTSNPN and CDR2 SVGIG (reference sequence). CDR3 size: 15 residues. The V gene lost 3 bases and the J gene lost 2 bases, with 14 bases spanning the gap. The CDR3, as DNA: TGTGCCTGGAGGGGGGAGGGTGGGGGCAATCAGCCCCAGCATTTT. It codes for CAWRGEGGGNQPQHF.

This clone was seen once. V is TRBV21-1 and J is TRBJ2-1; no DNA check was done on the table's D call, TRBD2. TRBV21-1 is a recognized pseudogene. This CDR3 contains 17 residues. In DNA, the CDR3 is TGTGCCAGCAGCAAAGCGCGGAAGCGGGGGAACTTAAATGAGCAGTTCTTC. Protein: CASSKARKRGNLNEQFF.

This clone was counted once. The CDR3 sequence is CAWSEQGVDEKLFF. CDR3 sequence (DNA): TGTGCCTGGAGTGAACAGGGTGTCGATGAAAAACTGTTTTTT. The chain uses TRBV30 and TRBJ1-4, with TRBD1 as a possible D gene (6 bases). In germline, CDR1 is GTSNPN, CDR2 SVGIG (reference sequence). Trimming left V 1 base short and J 6 bases short, with 12 bases between. The CDR3 has 14 amino acids.

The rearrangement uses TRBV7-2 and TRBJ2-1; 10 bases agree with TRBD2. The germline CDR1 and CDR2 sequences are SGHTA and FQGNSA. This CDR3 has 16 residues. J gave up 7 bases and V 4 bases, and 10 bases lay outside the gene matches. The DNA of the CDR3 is TGTGCCAGCAGCTCTAGGTTGCTAGCGGGAGAAAATGAGCAGTTCTTC. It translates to CASSSRLLAGENEQFF.

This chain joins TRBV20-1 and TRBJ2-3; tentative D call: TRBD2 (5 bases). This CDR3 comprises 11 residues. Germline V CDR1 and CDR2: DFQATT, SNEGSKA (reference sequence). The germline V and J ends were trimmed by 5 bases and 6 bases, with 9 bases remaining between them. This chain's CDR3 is CSAPDYDTQYF. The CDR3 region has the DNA TGCAGTGCTCCCGACTACGATACGCAGTATTTT.

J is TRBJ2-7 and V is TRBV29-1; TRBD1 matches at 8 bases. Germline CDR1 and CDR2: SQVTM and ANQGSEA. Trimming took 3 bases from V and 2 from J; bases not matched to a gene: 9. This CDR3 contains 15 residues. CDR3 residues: CSVDLPGQEPYEQYF. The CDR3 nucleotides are TGCAGCGTTGACCTCCCGGGACAGGAGCCCTACGAGCAGTACTTC.

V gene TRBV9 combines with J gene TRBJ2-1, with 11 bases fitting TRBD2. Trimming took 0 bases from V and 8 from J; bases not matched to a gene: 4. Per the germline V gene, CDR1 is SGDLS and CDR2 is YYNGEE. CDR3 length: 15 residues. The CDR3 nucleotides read TGTGCCAGCAGCGTAGCCCTAGCGGGGGGCCATGAGCAGTTCTTC. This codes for CASSVALAGGHEQFF.

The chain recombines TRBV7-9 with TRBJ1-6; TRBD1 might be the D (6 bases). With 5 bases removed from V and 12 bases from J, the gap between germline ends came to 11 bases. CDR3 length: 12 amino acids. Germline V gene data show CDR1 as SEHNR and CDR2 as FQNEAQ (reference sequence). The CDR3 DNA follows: TGTGCCAGCAGCGACAGGTACGGACCCCTCCACTTT. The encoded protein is CASSDRYGPLHF. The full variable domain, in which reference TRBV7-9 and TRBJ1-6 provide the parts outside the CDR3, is DTGVSQNPRHKITKRGQNVTFRCDPISEHNRLYWYRQTLGQGPEFLTYFQNEAQLEKSRLLSDRFSAERPKGSFSTLEIQRTEQGDSAMYLCASSDRYGPLHFGNGTRLTVT.

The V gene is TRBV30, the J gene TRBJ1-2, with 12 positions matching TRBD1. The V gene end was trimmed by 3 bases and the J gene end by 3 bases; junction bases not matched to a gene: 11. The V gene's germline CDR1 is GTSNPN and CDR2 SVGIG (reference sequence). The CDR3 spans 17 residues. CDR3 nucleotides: TGTGCCTGGAGCCAAAGGGACAGGGGGCGCGGTGACTATGGCTACACCTTC. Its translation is CAWSQRDRGRGDYGYTF.

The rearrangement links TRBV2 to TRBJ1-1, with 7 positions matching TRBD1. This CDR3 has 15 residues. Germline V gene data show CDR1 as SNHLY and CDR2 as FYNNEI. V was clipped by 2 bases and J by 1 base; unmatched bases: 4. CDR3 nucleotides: TGTGCCAGCAGTGAATACAGGGGTGGGAACACTGAAGCTTTCTTT. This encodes CASSEYRGGNTEAFF. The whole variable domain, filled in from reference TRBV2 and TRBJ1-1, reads EPEVTQTPSHQVTQMGQEVILRCVPISNHLYFYWYRQILGQKVEFLVSFYNNEISEKSEIFDDQFSVERPDGSNFTLKIRSTKLEDSAMYFCASSEYRGGNTEAFFGQGTRLTVV.

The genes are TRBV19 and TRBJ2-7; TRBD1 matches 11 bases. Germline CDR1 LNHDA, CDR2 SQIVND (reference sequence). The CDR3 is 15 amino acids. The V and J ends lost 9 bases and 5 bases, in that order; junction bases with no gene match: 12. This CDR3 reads CASDQGTGGLHEQYF. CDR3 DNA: TGTGCCAGCGACCAAGGGACAGGGGGTCTGCACGAGCAGTACTTC.

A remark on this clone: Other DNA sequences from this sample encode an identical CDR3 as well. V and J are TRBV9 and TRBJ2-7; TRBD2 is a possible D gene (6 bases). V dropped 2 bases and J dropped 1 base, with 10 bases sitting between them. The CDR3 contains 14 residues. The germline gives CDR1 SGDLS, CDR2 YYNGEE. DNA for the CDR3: TGTGCCAGCAGCGTCGGGGCGGGATCCTACGAGCAGTACTTC. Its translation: CASSVGAGSYEQYF.

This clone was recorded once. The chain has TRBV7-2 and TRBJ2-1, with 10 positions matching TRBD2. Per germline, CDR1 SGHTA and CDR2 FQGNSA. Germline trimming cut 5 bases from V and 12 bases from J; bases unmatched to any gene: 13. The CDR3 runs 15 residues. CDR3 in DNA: TGTGCCAGCAGCCCCCCAGGACTAGCGGTCGCGTGGCAGTTCTTC. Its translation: CASSPPGLAVAWQFF.

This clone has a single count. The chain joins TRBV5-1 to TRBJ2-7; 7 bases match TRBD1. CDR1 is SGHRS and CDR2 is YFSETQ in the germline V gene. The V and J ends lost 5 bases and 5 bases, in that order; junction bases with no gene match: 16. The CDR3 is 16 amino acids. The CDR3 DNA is TGCGCCAGCAGAAAAAGGACAGGCGGAATTATGAACGAGCAGTACTTC. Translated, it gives CASRKRTGGIMNEQYF.

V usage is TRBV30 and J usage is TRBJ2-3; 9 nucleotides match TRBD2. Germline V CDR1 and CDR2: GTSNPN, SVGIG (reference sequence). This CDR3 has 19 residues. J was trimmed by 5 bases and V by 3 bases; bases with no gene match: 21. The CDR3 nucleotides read TGTGCCTGGAGCGCCTTCGAGGATTTCCCCAGCGGGAGGAAAGATACGCAGTATTTT. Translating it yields CAWSAFEDFPSGRKDTQYF.